This TCR beta chain appears in the sequencing data of a study of T cell responses to AZD1222 COVID-19 vaccine. General study results and limits: Increases in Spike-specific TCR breadth and depth were seen after two AZD1222 doses.

CDR1 SEHNR and CDR2 FQNEAQ come from the germline V gene (reference sequence). V gave up 6 bases and J gave up 2 bases; unmatched junction bases: 5. This CDR3 comprises 14 residues. Clones were sequenced by immunoSEQ multiplex PCR, and TCRdb holds only the in-frame ones, with some missing. The sample has roughly 180,000 clones; 85% to 95% are singletons. Details on this clone: What it binds is not known.

This sequence was found in an adult who received the AZD1222 COVID-19 vaccine. This specimen was peripheral blood, taken 28 days after the second AZD1222 dose. The rearrangement joins TRBV7-9 to TRBJ2-5, with 8 bases that match TRBD1. The chain's CDR3 is CASSFGQGQETQYF. CDR3 nucleotides: TGTGCCAGCAGTTTCGGACAGGGACAAGAGACCCAGTACTTC.